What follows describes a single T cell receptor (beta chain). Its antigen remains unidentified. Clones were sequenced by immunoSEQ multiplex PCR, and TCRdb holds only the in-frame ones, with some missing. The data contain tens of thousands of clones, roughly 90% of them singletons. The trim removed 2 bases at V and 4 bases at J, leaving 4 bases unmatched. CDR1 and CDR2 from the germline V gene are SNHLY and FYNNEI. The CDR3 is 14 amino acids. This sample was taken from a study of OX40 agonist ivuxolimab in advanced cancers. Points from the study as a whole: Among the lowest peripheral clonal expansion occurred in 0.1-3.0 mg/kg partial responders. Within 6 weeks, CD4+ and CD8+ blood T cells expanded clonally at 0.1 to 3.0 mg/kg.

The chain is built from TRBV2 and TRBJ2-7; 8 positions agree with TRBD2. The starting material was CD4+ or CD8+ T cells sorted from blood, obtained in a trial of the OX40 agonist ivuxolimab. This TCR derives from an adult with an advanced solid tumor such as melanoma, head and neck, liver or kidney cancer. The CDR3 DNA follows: TGTGCCAGCAGTGAACGCAGCGGGAGTTACGAGCAGTACTTC. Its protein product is CASSERSGSYEQYF.